This TCR beta chain was sequenced in a study of T cell repertoires in cytomegalovirus infection. Study observations and caveats: Ex vivo responses were dominated by HLA-C-restricted CMV-specific TCR beta clonotypes.

Germline CDR1 reads SGHRS; CDR2 reads YFSETQ. Deletions cut 6 bases from V and 3 bases from J, with 12 bases between. The CDR3 sequence is 14 residues long. MiXCR, applied by TCRdb to the reads, yields one record per CDR3 protein. Of about 360,000 distinct CDR3 sequences listed, 18% are singletons. With respect to this clonotype: Its antigen is still unknown.

This chain uses TRBV5-1 with TRBJ2-2; maybe TRBD2 (5 bases). The sequencing input was PBMCs. This receptor was taken from a human donor in good health (CMV status not recorded). Some clones in this sample may be carry-over from other donors' samples. The CDR3 sequence: CASNLSGDTGELFF. CDR3 coding DNA: TGCGCCAGCAACCTAAGCGGTGACACCGGGGAGCTGTTTTTT.